This T cell receptor (beta chain) was obtained from a study of blood T cells in healthy people across ages. Germline loops: CDR1 MDHEN, CDR2 SYDVKM. The J segment lost 11 bases and the V segment lost 5 bases, leaving 16 bases of the junction unmatched. The CDR3 consists of 15 residues. The use of a sample-barcoded 5' primer and a J-beta primer mix characterized a second PCR of about 7 to 12 cycles. TCRdb reprocessed the 5' RACE reads with MiXCR, giving one entry per CDR3 protein. Of about 970,000 distinct CDR3 sequences in the sample, 51% are singletons; the top ten hold about 22%. Material: blood. The chain links TRBV28 to TRBJ2-5; 8 bases fit TRBD2. The TCR comes from a woman in her sixties in good health. The CDR3 nucleotides read TGTGCCAGCAGTCGATATAGCGGGAAAAGGAATGAGCAGTACTTC. Encoded protein: CASSRYSGKRNEQYF.